One sample yielded the 25 T cell receptor beta chains listed below, sequenced in a study of radiotherapy plus CTLA-4 blockade in lung cancer. The assay was immunoSEQ multiplex PCR, and TCRdb's table has in-frame clones only and misses some. Of 50,000 or so clones listed, around nine tenths were seen once; the top ten hold 6.5% to 9%. This material consisted of peripheral blood, taken from a patient treated with radiotherapy plus ipilimumab. The receptors here all came from a human donor with non-small cell lung cancer whose response to radiotherapy plus ipilimumab could not be evaluated.

This chain uses TRBV6-1 with TRBJ1-1; 8 bases are a match to TRBD1. Unmatched junction bases numbered 8, after V lost 0 bases and J lost 11 bases. Germline CDR1 is MNHNS and CDR2 is SASEGT. The CDR3 is 14 residues long. The CDR3 bases are TGTGCCAGCAGTGAAGCGGCAGGGGGCCGCTCGGCTTTCTTT. Amino acid sequence: CASSEAAGGRSAFF.

The J gene is TRBJ1-5, the V gene TRBV28; D remains unclear. The CDR3 contains 13 residues. Germline-derived CDR1 and CDR2 are MDHEN and SYDVKM. V was trimmed by 7 bases and J by 0 bases, leaving 7 bases between them. CDR3 loop: CASTVYSNQPQHF. The CDR3 coding sequence is TGTGCCAGCACCGTATATAGCAATCAGCCCCAGCATTTT.

This clone was counted between two and nine times. The CDR3 DNA sequence: TGTGCCAGCAGCTTGCCAGGGGACTATGGCTACACCTTC. Translating gives CASSLPGDYGYTF. J is TRBJ1-2 and V is TRBV5-6, with D maybe TRBD1 (6 bases). Germline CDR1 reads SGHDT; CDR2 reads YYEEEE. With 1 base removed from V and 3 bases from J, the gap between germline ends came to 7 bases. This CDR3 comprises 13 residues. Full variable domain (outside the CDR3, taken from reference TRBV5-6 and TRBJ1-2): DAGVTQSPTHLIKTRGQQVTLRCSPKSGHDTVSWYQQALGQGPQFIFQYYEEEERQRGNFPDRFSGHQFPNYSSELNVNALLLGDSALYLCASSLPGDYGYTFGSGTRLTVV.

The chain combines TRBV9 with TRBJ2-1, with 9 positions matching TRBD2. This CDR3 contains 15 residues. CDR1 and CDR2 from the germline V gene are SGDLS and YYNGEE. The V segment lost 3 bases and the J segment 0 bases; nucleotides outside the gene matches: 1. The CDR3 DNA reads as TGTGCCAGCAGCGATAGCGGGGGCTCCTACAATGAGCAGTTCTTC. This codes for CASSDSGGSYNEQFF. Full variable domain (rest looked up from reference TRBV9 and TRBJ2-1): DSGVTQTPKHLITATGQRVTLRCSPRSGDLSVYWYQQSLDQGLQFLIQYYNGEERAKGNILERFSAQQFPDLHSELNLSSLELGDSALYFCASSDSGGSYNEQFFGPGTRLTVL.

The chain couples TRBV28 to TRBJ2-2; TRBD2 matches at 7 bases. Trimming removed 8 bases from V and 0 bases from J; junction bases left unmatched: 6. The CDR3 runs to 15 residues. Germline loops: CDR1 MDHEN, CDR2 SYDVKM. As DNA, the CDR3 is TGTGCCAGCCGGGGAGGGGCCGCGAACACCGGGGAGCTGTTTTTT. Translation gives CASRGGAANTGELFF.

The chain has TRBV6-5 and TRBJ2-5; a possible D gene is TRBD1 (6 bases). CDR3 length: 15 amino acids. Germline V gene data show CDR1 as MNHEY and CDR2 as SVGAGI. The ends were cut back, 6 bases at V and 2 bases at J, with 16 bases in the middle. CDR3 sequence (DNA): TGTGCCAGCAGAGACGACAGGCGACCACAAGAGACCCAGTACTTC. Residues: CASRDDRRPQETQYF.

The chain employs TRBV25-1 and TRBJ2-3; 9 nucleotides agree with TRBD1. J was trimmed by 0 bases and V by 3 bases; bases with no gene match: 1. Germline V gives CDR1 MGHDK, CDR2 SYGVNS. This CDR3 has 15 amino acids. In DNA form, the CDR3 reads TGTGCCAGCAGTGAGGACAGGGGTAGCACAGATACGCAGTATTTT. The encoded protein is CASSEDRGSTDTQYF. Complete variable domain (other parts from reference TRBV25-1 and TRBJ2-3): EADIYQTPRYLVIGTGKKITLECSQTMGHDKMYWYQQDPGMELHLIHYSYGVNSTEKGDLSSESTVSRIRTEHFPLTLESARPSHTSQYLCASSEDRGSTDTQYFGPGTRLTVL.

The chain is built from TRBV7-2 and TRBJ2-7, with D possibly matching TRBD2 (5 bases). The CDR3 sequence is 14 residues long. The V end lost 1 base, the J end lost 2 bases, and 9 bases lay between the germline ends. Germline V CDR1 and CDR2: SGHTA, FQGNSA. This CDR3 reads CASSLERLAYEQYF. For the CDR3, the DNA is TGTGCCAGCAGCTTAGAGCGGTTAGCCTACGAGCAGTACTTC.

The rearrangement joins TRBV4-1 to TRBJ2-1; a possible D gene is TRBD1 (5 bases). CDR1 and CDR2 (germline): MGHRA, YSYEKL. Trimming took off 0 bases at V and 10 bases at J, with 16 bases between the two ends. The CDR3 extends over 15 amino acids. The CDR3 coding sequence is TGCGCCAGCAGCCAAGATACCGGAAACTACAGGGAGCAGTTCTTC. Amino acid sequence: CASSQDTGNYREQFF.

This chain connects TRBV10-2 to TRBJ2-1; 10 bases match TRBD2. CDR3 length: 16 amino acids. V lost 6 bases and J lost 4; bases outside the gene matches: 9. The V gene's germline CDR1 is WSHSY and CDR2 SAAADI. This CDR3 is CASRGASGSRYNEQFF. The CDR3 coding sequence is TGCGCCAGCAGGGGGGCTAGCGGGAGCCGGTACAATGAGCAGTTCTTC.

The V gene is TRBV29-1, the J gene TRBJ2-1; 12 positions agree with TRBD2. CDR3 length: 16 amino acids. The germline gives CDR1 SQVTM, CDR2 ANQGSEA. The J segment lost 3 bases and the V segment lost 6 bases, leaving 9 bases of the junction unmatched. The CDR3 DNA sequence: TGCAGCGTAGCCAGACTAGCGGGAGAAGACTACAATGAGCAGTTCTTC. Its translation: CSVARLAGEDYNEQFF.

This clone was seen a handful of times. The rearrangement links TRBV19 to TRBJ2-5; 7 nucleotides line up with TRBD1. V lost 8 bases and J lost 1; bases outside the gene matches: 4. This CDR3 comprises 13 residues. Germline V gene sequence: CDR1 LNHDA, CDR2 SQIVND (reference sequence). The chain's CDR3 is CASSDRAQETQYF. DNA of the CDR3: TGTGCCAGTTCTGACAGGGCCCAAGAGACCCAGTACTTC.

The chain joins TRBV18 to TRBJ2-7; 7 bases line up with TRBD1. With 3 bases clipped from V and 0 bases from J, the junction kept 8 bases outside the gene matches. Germline loops: CDR1 KGHSH, CDR2 LQKENI. The CDR3 contains 16 residues. CDR3 nucleotides: TGTGCCAGCTCACCGCGGACAGGCGAGAGCTCCTACGAGCAGTACTTC. It is translated as CASSPRTGESSYEQYF.

The chain links TRBV18 to TRBJ2-5; possible D gene TRBD2, 6 bases. V shed 0 bases and J shed 5 bases, with 13 bases lying between them. Germline CDR1 reads KGHSH; CDR2 reads LQKENI. The CDR3 has 15 residues. The CDR3: CASSPPGERGETQYF. CDR3 coding DNA: TGTGCCAGCTCACCACCGGGGGAACGGGGGGAGACCCAGTACTTC.

The rearrangement links TRBV4-2 to TRBJ2-7; D perhaps matches TRBD1 (5 bases). V dropped 0 bases and J dropped 3 bases, with 15 bases sitting between them. The germline V gene encodes CDR1 LGHNA and CDR2 YNFKEQ. The CDR3 spans 16 residues. In DNA, the CDR3 is TGTGCCAGCAGCCAAGATAGGGGTTTTAGAAGCTACGAGCAGTACTTC. Translated, it gives CASSQDRGFRSYEQYF.

This clone has just a few counts. The V call is TRBV7-9, the J call TRBJ1-2, with D possibly matching TRBD1 (6 bases). The germline CDR1 and CDR2 sequences are SEHNR and FQNEAQ (reference sequence). The CDR3 spans 17 residues. Deletions cut 5 bases from V and 5 bases from J, with 24 bases between. CDR3 in DNA: TGTGCCAGCAGCGCATCCCTTTCGGGGGGCGTGAATTATGGCTACACCTTC. Encoded protein: CASSASLSGGVNYGYTF.

The chain employs TRBV6-1 and TRBJ2-2; TRBD1 might be the D (5 bases). The CDR3 sequence is 15 residues long. Germline V gives CDR1 MNHNS, CDR2 SASEGT. V was pared by 8 bases and J by 5 bases, with 18 bases between. Here the CDR3 DNA reads TGTGCCAGCGATGCCCATAGGGGCACGACCGGGGAGCTGTTTTTT. This gives the protein CASDAHRGTTGELFF.

The CDR3 reads CASSRTEPQETQYF. The CDR3 DNA is TGTGCCAGCAGCCGGACAGAGCCCCAAGAGACCCAGTACTTC. The V gene is TRBV7-9, the J gene TRBJ2-5, with TRBD1 as a possible D gene (6 bases). The CDR3 has 14 residues. V lost 5 bases, J lost 1 base, and 11 bases lay in between. The V gene's germline CDR1 is SEHNR and CDR2 FQNEAQ (reference sequence).

This sequence joins TRBV28 and TRBJ1-4, with D possibly TRBD1 on 5 matching bases. In germline, CDR1 is MDHEN, CDR2 SYDVKM. The ends were cut back, 5 bases at V and 3 bases at J, with 19 bases in the middle. CDR3 size: 17 residues. The chain's CDR3 is CASSPGSGEGSNEKLFF. The CDR3 region has the DNA TGTGCCAGCAGTCCCGGGTCGGGGGAAGGCTCTAATGAAAAACTGTTTTTT.

The gene calls are TRBV5-1 and TRBJ2-7; 7 bases fit TRBD1. CDR3 length: 14 residues. Looked up from germline, CDR1 is SGHRS and CDR2 is YFSETQ. V lost 3 bases and J lost 5; bases outside the gene matches: 8. The CDR3 loop reads CASSSLTGLDEQYF. For the CDR3, the DNA is TGCGCCAGCAGCTCCTTGACAGGGCTCGACGAGCAGTACTTC.

The rearrangement links TRBV7-2 to TRBJ1-1; D is unclear. V lost 1 base and J lost 11, with 17 bases in between. This CDR3 has 14 residues. The germline CDR1 and CDR2 sequences are SGHTA and FQGNSA. The CDR3 loop is CASSLVSAGRMAFF. In DNA, the CDR3 is TGTGCCAGCAGCTTAGTGTCGGCGGGCAGGATGGCTTTCTTT.

The rearrangement uses TRBV7-6 and TRBJ2-3; 10 nucleotides match TRBD2. V shed 3 bases, J shed 1 base, and the junction held 1 base outside the gene matches. CDR1 is SGHVS and CDR2 is FNYEAQ in the germline V gene. The CDR3 runs to 15 residues. CDR3 residues: CASSFLAGGTDTQYF. The CDR3 DNA sequence: TGTGCCAGCAGCTTTCTAGCGGGGGGCACAGATACGCAGTATTTT.

This clone was seen just once. The junction departs from the called germline gene at one end, perhaps through a read error. The chain employs TRBV2 and TRBJ2-4; D perhaps matches TRBD1 (6 bases). The CDR3 is made up of 18 amino acids. Germline lookup yields CDR1 SNHLY and CDR2 FYNNEI. CDR3 in amino acids: CASKGFQTGTLAKNLQYF. CDR3 DNA: TGTGCCAGCAAGGGTTTTCAAACAGGGACCCTAGCCAAAAACCTTCAGTACTTC.

The chain joins TRBV7-2 to TRBJ1-2; 8 positions match TRBD1. CDR1 and CDR2 from the germline V gene are SGHTA and FQGNSA. The junction had 7 bases not matched to a gene; V was cut back by 5 bases and J by 2 bases. The CDR3 runs 15 residues. CDR3 nucleotides: TGTGCCAGCAGCCCGCGAACAGGGGGGAACTATGGCTACACCTTC. It translates to CASSPRTGGNYGYTF.

This clone was counted between two and nine times. The J gene is TRBJ1-3, the V gene TRBV5-4; D perhaps matches TRBD1 (6 bases). V was trimmed by 2 bases and J by 9 bases, leaving 12 bases between them. This CDR3 has 13 amino acids. Germline V CDR1 and CDR2: SGHNT, YYREEE (reference sequence). The chain's CDR3 is CASSFTGNPTIYF. As DNA, the CDR3 is TGTGCCAGCAGCTTCACAGGGAACCCCACCATATATTTT.